This note documents a single TCR beta chain sequence. Antigen unknown. The data are from a study of identical twins. The study, taken as a whole, reports: Out-of-frame TCR alpha sharing observed in monozygotic twins exceeded model estimates. Clonotypes of the beta chain that were abundant in cord blood carried fewer insertions (memory repertoires showed none). Surplus twin overlap in beta out-of-frame sequences was less pronounced.

Trimming stripped 5 bases from V and 3 bases from J, with 16 bases between. The CDR3 is made up of 15 amino acids. Germline V gene sequence: CDR1 LGHDT, CDR2 YNNKEL (reference sequence). A universal primer site was incorporated via template switching, and the cDNA contained unique molecular identifiers. TCRdb called the 5' RACE reads again in MiXCR, with one record for every CDR3 protein. The sample carries some 1,700,000 distinct CDR3 sequences, 32% recorded once. The sequence was collected from a newborn girl in good health. This sequence joins TRBV3-1 and TRBJ1-2, with D uncertain. The sequencing input was cord blood. CDR3 DNA sequence: TGTGCCAGCAGCTCAAAACGGGGTGGTGACTATGGCTACACCTTC. It yields the protein CASSSKRGGDYGYTF.